A single sample gave rise to the 23 T cell receptor beta chains below, sequenced in a study of response to subunit inactivated influenza vaccine. TCRdb itself ran the RT-PCR reads through MiXCR, one entry per CDR3 protein. The repertoire holds roughly 540,000 distinct CDR3 sequences, with around a quarter as singletons. These data were also reused for a study on T cells expressing NK-cell markers. That work adds: Scientists made TCR beta cDNA using 5'RACE template switching with UMIs.

The sample in question was CD4+ T cells sorted from PBMCs, obtained 11 to 12 days after vaccination. Source of these receptors: a man in his forties or fifties who received an inactivated influenza vaccine.

CDR3 amino acids: CASSQTDRVGGELFF. For the CDR3, the DNA is TGTGCCAGCAGCCAAACGGACAGGGTTGGCGGGGAGCTGTTTTTT. The chain employs TRBV11-3 and TRBJ2-2; 8 bases map to TRBD1. The CDR3 is 15 amino acids. V shed 5 bases and J 7 bases; nucleotides not matched to a gene: 9. CDR1 and CDR2 (germline): SGHNT, YENEEA.

Only a few counts were recorded for this clonotype. The CDR3 loop reads CSAKTGDPPDTQYF. CDR3 nucleotide sequence: TGCAGTGCTAAAACAGGGGATCCCCCAGATACGCAGTATTTT. This chain joins TRBV20-1 and TRBJ2-3; TRBD1 matches at 7 bases. Germline V gives CDR1 DFQATT, CDR2 SNEGSKA (reference sequence). CDR3 length: 14 residues. The V segment lost 4 bases and the J segment 4 bases; nucleotides outside the gene matches: 8.

This rearrangement joins TRBV11-2 to TRBJ1-3; no firm D call. Between the trimmed V and J ends, which lost 5 bases and 0 bases, there was a span of 11 bases. The CDR3 loop spans 15 amino acids. Per germline, CDR1 SGHAT and CDR2 FQNNGV. The CDR3, as DNA: TGTGCCAGCAGCCCCCGTCTTAACTCTGGAAACACCATATATTTT. The encoded protein is CASSPRLNSGNTIYF.

The CDR3 protein is CASSFVENTGELFF. The CDR3 bases are TGTGCCAGCAGCTTTGTGGAGAACACCGGGGAGCTGTTTTTT. This rearrangement joins TRBV11-1 to TRBJ2-2; D gene ambiguous. This CDR3 has 14 amino acids. V was pared by 3 bases and J by 1 base, with 6 bases between. The germline CDR1 and CDR2 sequences are SGHAT and FQDESV (reference sequence). The full variable domain, rest sourced from reference TRBV11-1 and TRBJ2-2, is EAEVAQSPRYKITEKSQAVAFWCDPISGHATLYWYRQILGQGPELLVQFQDESVVDDSQLPKDRFSAERLKGVDSTLKIQPAELGDSAMYLCASSFVENTGELFFGEGSRLTVL.

This clonotype was observed at least ten times. V usage is TRBV12-3 or TRBV12-4 and J usage is TRBJ1-5; no definite D call. The CDR3 sequence is 15 residues long. The germline V and J ends were trimmed by 7 bases and 3 bases, with 16 bases remaining between them. This chain's CDR3 is CASTWGGRPNQPQHF. The CDR3 DNA reads as TGTGCCAGCACCTGGGGAGGGCGACCCAATCAGCCCCAGCATTTT.

This clonotype was counted only a few times. The chain's CDR3 is CATSDPTPTGGLTDTQYF. As DNA, the CDR3 is TGTGCCACCAGTGATCCCACCCCGACAGGGGGGTTAACAGATACGCAGTATTTT. V gene TRBV24-1 combines with J gene TRBJ2-3; 9 bases are a match to TRBD1. The CDR3 loop spans 18 amino acids. Trimming at V came to 3 bases and at J to 3 bases, leaving 12 bases not matched to a gene. Germline-derived CDR1 and CDR2 are KGHDR and SFDVKD.

The V call is TRBV5-6, the J call TRBJ2-3; 7 positions agree with TRBD2. This CDR3 comprises 15 residues. Per the germline V gene, CDR1 is SGHDT and CDR2 is YYEEEE. V dropped 4 bases and J dropped 0; count of bases not matched to a gene: 5. The DNA of the CDR3 is TGTGCCAGCAGCCGGTGGGGACTAAGCACAGATACGCAGTATTTT. Translating gives CASSRWGLSTDTQYF.

This clonotype was counted only a few times. The chain combines TRBV7-9 with TRBJ2-3, with D unclear. Germline CDR1 is SEHNR and CDR2 is FQNEAQ (reference sequence). Trimming left V 2 bases short and J 0 bases short, with 12 bases between. This CDR3 is built from 16 residues. The CDR3 sequence is CASSLRPAWSTDTQYF. CDR3 sequence (DNA): TGTGCCAGCAGCTTACGTCCGGCGTGGAGCACAGATACGCAGTATTTT.

The chain is built from TRBV6-2 or TRBV6-3 and TRBJ2-5; 7 nucleotides align to TRBD1. Germline V gene data show CDR1 as MNHEY and CDR2 as SVGEGT. V dropped 5 bases and J dropped 5; count of bases not matched to a gene: 14. The CDR3 is made up of 16 amino acids. This CDR3 reads CASSPGQRPRWETQYF. For the CDR3, the DNA is TGTGCCAGCAGTCCGGGACAGCGACCCAGGTGGGAGACCCAGTACTTC.

This clonotype has a count of ten or more. This rearrangement joins TRBV29-1 to TRBJ1-1, with 10 bases fitting TRBD1. The CDR3 has 13 residues. The V segment lost 5 bases and the J segment 4 bases; nucleotides outside the gene matches: 4. CDR1 and CDR2 (germline): SQVTM, ANQGSEA. This CDR3 reads CSVYRDRGTEAFF. The CDR3, as DNA: TGCAGCGTTTACCGGGACAGGGGCACTGAAGCTTTCTTT.

This clonotype was observed a handful of times. V usage is TRBV6-2 or TRBV6-3 and J usage is TRBJ2-7; TRBD1 aligns across 7 bases. After removal of 8 bases from V and 4 bases from J, the junction contained 8 bases not matched to a gene. Germline CDR1 and CDR2: MNHEY and SVGEGT. The CDR3 is 13 amino acids. CDR3 residues: CASRWTGGYEQYF. CDR3 coding DNA: TGTGCCAGCCGATGGACAGGAGGATACGAGCAGTACTTC.

The gene calls are TRBV29-1 and TRBJ2-1; 8 bases fit TRBD1. Germline loops: CDR1 SQVTM, CDR2 ANQGSEA. Trimming took 7 bases from V and 4 from J; bases not matched to a gene: 6. The CDR3 runs 13 residues. In DNA, the CDR3 is TGCAGCGCTGACAGGGGTACTTACAATGAGCAGTTCTTC. Translation: CSADRGTYNEQFF.

V and J are TRBV20-1 and TRBJ2-1; D is undetermined. Trimming pared 4 bases from V and 3 bases from J, leaving 16 bases between. The CDR3 runs 15 residues. Germline lookup yields CDR1 DFQATT and CDR2 SNEGSKA (reference sequence). The CDR3 is CSAIALNGFYNEQFF. CDR3 coding DNA: TGCAGTGCTATCGCCCTAAATGGGTTCTACAATGAGCAGTTCTTC.

There are a few counts of this clonotype. The chain is built from TRBV12-3 or TRBV12-4 and TRBJ2-1; 8 bases fit TRBD1. The CDR3 is 12 residues long. V gave up 2 bases and J gave up 15 bases; unmatched junction bases: 6. CDR3 DNA sequence: TGTGCCAGCAGTTTAACAGGGGGTTCGTGGTTCTTC. Amino acids: CASSLTGGSWFF.

This clonotype was recorded a few times. The chain employs TRBV12-3 or TRBV12-4 and TRBJ2-3, with 8 bases fitting TRBD2. J lost 10 bases, V lost 10 bases, and 13 bases had no gene match. The CDR3 extends over 13 amino acids. The chain's CDR3 is CATWTSPPEAQYF. DNA for the CDR3: TGTGCCACTTGGACTAGCCCGCCAGAAGCGCAGTATTTT.

This sequence joins TRBV12-3 or TRBV12-4 and TRBJ1-5; 7 nucleotides align to TRBD1. This CDR3 spans 14 amino acids. The junction had 4 bases not matched to a gene; V was cut back by 6 bases and J by 2 bases. CDR3 region: CASSIDRGNQPQHF. The CDR3 DNA follows: TGTGCCAGCAGCATCGACAGGGGCAATCAGCCCCAGCATTTT.

The J gene is TRBJ2-2, the V gene TRBV24-1; D perhaps matches TRBD1 (5 bases). V was pared by 1 base and J by 2 bases, with 10 bases between. This CDR3 is built from 16 residues. CDR1 and CDR2 from the germline V gene are KGHDR and SFDVKD. The CDR3 here is CATSDFSRANTGELFF. CDR3 nucleotides: TGTGCCACCAGTGATTTTTCCAGGGCAAACACCGGGGAGCTGTTTTTT.

The chain carries TRBV5-5 and TRBJ2-2; unclear D gene. The ends were cut back, 4 bases at V and 0 bases at J, with 16 bases in the middle. The germline CDR1 and CDR2 sequences are SGHKS and YYEKEE (reference sequence). This CDR3 has 17 amino acids. The CDR3 nucleotides read TGTGCCAGCAGCCCCAAATCTGGGCGGCCGAACACCGGGGAGCTGTTTTTT. Its protein is CASSPKSGRPNTGELFF.

CDR3 sequence (DNA): TGTGCCAGCAGACCGGGACAGGGAAGCTACACCTTC. Translated: CASRPGQGSYTF. The J gene is TRBJ1-2, the V gene TRBV6-5, with 9 bases lining up with TRBD1. This CDR3 spans 12 amino acids. J lost 9 bases, V lost 6 bases, and 5 bases had no gene match. Germline CDR1 is MNHEY and CDR2 is SVGAGI.

This clonotype was observed a handful of times. This chain joins TRBV2 and TRBJ1-2; D ambiguous. CDR3 length equals 10 residues. V was trimmed by 4 bases and J by 6 bases, leaving 3 bases between them. Looked up from germline, CDR1 is SNHLY and CDR2 is FYNNEI. The DNA for the CDR3 is TGTGCCAGCAGTGTGGATGGCTACACCTTC. Translation gives CASSVDGYTF.

The chain carries TRBV20-1 and TRBJ2-1; 11 bases are shared with TRBD2. Germline V gene lookup returns CDR1 DFQATT and CDR2 SNEGSKA (reference sequence). J lost 0 bases, V lost 3 bases, and 4 bases had no gene match. The CDR3 covers 16 residues. The CDR3: CSASEGLAVSYNEQFF. DNA of the CDR3: TGCAGTGCTAGCGAGGGACTAGCGGTCTCCTACAATGAGCAGTTCTTC.

This chain connects TRBV18 to TRBJ2-6; 9 bases are shared with TRBD1. The germline V gene has CDR1 KGHSH and CDR2 LQKENI. Germline trimming cut 3 bases from V and 0 bases from J; bases unmatched to any gene: 6. This CDR3 comprises 18 residues. The CDR3 nucleotides are TGTGCCAGCTCACCCCGACAGGGGGAAAACTCTGGGGCCAACGTCCTGACTTTC. Its protein is CASSPRQGENSGANVLTF.

The chain couples TRBV3-1 to TRBJ1-1; unclear D gene. Trimming took 6 bases from V and 1 from J, leaving 6 bases between them. This CDR3 comprises 12 residues. Per the germline V gene, CDR1 is LGHDT and CDR2 is YNNKEL (reference sequence). The CDR3 DNA follows: TGTGCCAGCAGTCCAGCGAACACTGAAGCTTTCTTT. It is translated as CASSPANTEAFF.